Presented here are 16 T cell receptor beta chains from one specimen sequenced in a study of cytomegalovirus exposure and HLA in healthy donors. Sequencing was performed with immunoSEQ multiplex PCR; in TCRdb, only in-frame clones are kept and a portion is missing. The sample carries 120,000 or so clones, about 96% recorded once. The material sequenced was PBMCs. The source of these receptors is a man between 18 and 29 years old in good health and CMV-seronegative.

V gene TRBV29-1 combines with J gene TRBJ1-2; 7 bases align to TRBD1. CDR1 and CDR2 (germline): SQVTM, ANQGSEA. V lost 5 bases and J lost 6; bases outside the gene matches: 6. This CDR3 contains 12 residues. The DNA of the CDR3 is TGCAGCGTTTGGGGACAGTCGGATGGCTACACCTTC. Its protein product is CSVWGQSDGYTF. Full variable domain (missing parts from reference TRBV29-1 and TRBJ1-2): SAVISQKPSRDICQRGTSLTIQCQVDSQVTMMFWYRQQPGQSLTLIATANQGSEATYESGFVIDKFPISRPNLTFSTLTVSNMSPEDSSIYLCSVWGQSDGYTFGSGTRLTVV.

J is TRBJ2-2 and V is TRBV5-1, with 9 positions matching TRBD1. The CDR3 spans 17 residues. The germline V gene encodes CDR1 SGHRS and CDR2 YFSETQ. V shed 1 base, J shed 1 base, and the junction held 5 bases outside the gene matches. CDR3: CASSLTGGILNTGELFF. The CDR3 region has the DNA TGCGCCAGCAGCTTGACAGGGGGCATACTGAACACCGGGGAGCTGTTTTTT.

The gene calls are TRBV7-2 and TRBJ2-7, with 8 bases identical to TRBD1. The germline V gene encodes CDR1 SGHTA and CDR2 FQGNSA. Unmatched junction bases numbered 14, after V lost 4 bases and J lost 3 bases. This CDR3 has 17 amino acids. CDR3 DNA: TGTGCCAGCAGCTCAATGCTCCTGTTGGGGACAGGCTACGAGCAGTACTTC. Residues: CASSSMLLLGTGYEQYF.

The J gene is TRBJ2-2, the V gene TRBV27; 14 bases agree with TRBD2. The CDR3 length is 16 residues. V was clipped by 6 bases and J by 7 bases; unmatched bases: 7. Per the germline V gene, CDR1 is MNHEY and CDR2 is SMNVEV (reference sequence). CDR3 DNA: TGTGCCAGCAGCCGACTAGCGGGAGGGCCGGGCGGGGAGCTGTTTTTT. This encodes CASSRLAGGPGGELFF.

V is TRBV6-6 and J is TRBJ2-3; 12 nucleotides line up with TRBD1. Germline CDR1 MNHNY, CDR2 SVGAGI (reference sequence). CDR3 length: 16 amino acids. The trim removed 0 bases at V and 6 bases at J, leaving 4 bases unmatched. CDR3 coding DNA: TGTGCCAGCAGTTACTCGCGGGACAGGGGGCGTGATACGCAGTATTTT. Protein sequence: CASSYSRDRGRDTQYF.

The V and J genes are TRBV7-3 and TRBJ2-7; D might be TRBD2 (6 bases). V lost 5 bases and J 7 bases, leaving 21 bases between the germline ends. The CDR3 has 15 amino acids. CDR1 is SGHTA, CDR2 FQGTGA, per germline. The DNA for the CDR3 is TGTGCCAGCAGCCCCCTGGGGGGAGGACTGGGTGAGCAGTACTTC. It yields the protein CASSPLGGGLGEQYF.

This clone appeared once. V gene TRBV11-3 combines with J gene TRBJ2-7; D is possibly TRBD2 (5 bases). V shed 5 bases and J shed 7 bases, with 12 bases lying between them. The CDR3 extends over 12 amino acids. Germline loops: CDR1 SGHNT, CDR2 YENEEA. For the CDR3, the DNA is TGTGCCAGCAGCGACCCCCGGGGAGAGCAGTACTTC. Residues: CASSDPRGEQYF.

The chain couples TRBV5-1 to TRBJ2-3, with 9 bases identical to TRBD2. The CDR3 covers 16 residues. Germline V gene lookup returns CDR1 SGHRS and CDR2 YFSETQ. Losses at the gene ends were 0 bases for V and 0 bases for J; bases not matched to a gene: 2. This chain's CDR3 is CASSLVTSGSTDTQYF. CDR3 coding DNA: TGCGCCAGCAGCTTGGTTACTAGCGGGAGCACAGATACGCAGTATTTT.

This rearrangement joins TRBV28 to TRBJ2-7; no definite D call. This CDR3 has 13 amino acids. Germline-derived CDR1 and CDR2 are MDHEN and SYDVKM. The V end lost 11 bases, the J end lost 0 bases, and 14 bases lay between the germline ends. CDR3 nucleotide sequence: TGTGCCTCACGAGGAAGGCCCTCCTACGAGCAGTACTTC. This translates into CASRGRPSYEQYF.

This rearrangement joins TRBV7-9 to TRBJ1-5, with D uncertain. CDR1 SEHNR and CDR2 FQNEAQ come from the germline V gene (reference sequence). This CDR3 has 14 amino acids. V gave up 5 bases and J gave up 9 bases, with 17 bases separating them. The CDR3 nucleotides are TGTGCCAGCAGCGCCGAGGAGCCACGGGGGCCCCAGCATTTT. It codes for CASSAEEPRGPQHF.

The CDR3 coding sequence is TGTGCCAGCAGTGCGGGTCTGGCTCAGCCCCAGCATTTT. Translating gives CASSAGLAQPQHF. This chain links TRBV2 with TRBJ1-5; no reliable D call. The CDR3 length is 13 residues. V lost 4 bases and J 6 bases, leaving 10 bases between the germline ends. From germline, CDR1 is SNHLY and CDR2 FYNNEI.

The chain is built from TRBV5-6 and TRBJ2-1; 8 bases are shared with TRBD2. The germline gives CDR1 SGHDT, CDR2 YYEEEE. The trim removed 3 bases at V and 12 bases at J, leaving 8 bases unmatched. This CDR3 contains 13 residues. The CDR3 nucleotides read TGTGCCAGCAGCTCCGGGACTAGAGTGCGGCAGTTCTTC. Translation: CASSSGTRVRQFF. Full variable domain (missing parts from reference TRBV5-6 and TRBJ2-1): DAGVTQSPTHLIKTRGQQVTLRCSPKSGHDTVSWYQQALGQGPQFIFQYYEEEERQRGNFPDRFSGHQFPNYSSELNVNALLLGDSALYLCASSSGTRVRQFFGPGTRLTVL.

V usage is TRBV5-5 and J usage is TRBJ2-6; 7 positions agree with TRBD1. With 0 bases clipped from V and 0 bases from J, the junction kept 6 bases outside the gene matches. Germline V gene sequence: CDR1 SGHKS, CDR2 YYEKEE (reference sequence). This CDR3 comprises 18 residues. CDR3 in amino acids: CASSLGDRDYSGANVLTF. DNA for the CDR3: TGTGCCAGCAGCTTGGGGGACAGAGACTACTCTGGGGCCAACGTCCTGACTTTC.

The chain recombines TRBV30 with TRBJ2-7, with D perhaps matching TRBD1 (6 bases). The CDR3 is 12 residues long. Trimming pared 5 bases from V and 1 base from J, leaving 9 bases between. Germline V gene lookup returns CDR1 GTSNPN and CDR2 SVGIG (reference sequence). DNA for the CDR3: TGTGCCTGGGGGGGCACTTCCTACGAGCAGTACTTC. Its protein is CAWGGTSYEQYF.

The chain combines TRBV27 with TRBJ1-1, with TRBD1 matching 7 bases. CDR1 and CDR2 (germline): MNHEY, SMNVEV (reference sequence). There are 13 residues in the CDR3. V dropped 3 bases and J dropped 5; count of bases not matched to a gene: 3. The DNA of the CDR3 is TGTGCCAGCAGTTTCCCAGGGGGGACTGAAGCTTTCTTT. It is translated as CASSFPGGTEAFF.

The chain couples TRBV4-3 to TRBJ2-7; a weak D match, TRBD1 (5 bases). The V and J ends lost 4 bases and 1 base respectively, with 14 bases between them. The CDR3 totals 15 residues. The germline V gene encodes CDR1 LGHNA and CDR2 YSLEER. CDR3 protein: CASSLGQGPSYEQYF. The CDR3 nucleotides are TGCGCCAGCAGCCTTGGGCAGGGTCCTTCCTACGAGCAGTACTTC.